This T cell receptor (beta chain) originates from a study of T cells in women clearing cervical HPV infection. Profiled with immunoSEQ multiplex PCR; TCRdb holds only in-frame clones, not every one. This sample's table has approximately 13,000 clones. Germline values: CDR1 MNHNS, CDR2 SASEGT. The CDR3 has 15 residues. The V and J ends lost 0 bases and 4 bases, in that order; junction bases with no gene match: 1. As to this clone: The CDR3 goes on 3 residues after the read ends, and that part is filled in from the germline J gene.

This clonotype was obtained from a woman aged 18 to 75 with a cervical HPV16 infection that either progressed to CIN3+ or cleared (not recorded which). The specimen sequenced was blood buffy coat. The chain joins TRBV6-1 to TRBJ2-3, with TRBD2 matching over 10 bases. The CDR3 bases that were read are TGTGCCAGCAGTGAAGCAGCGGGGGGGCCAGATACG. Translating it yields CASSEAAGGPDT. The whole CDR3 protein reads CASSEAAGGPDTQYF.